This TCR beta chain was sequenced for a study of T cells in localized non-small cell lung cancer. Data came from immunoSEQ multiplex PCR; TCRdb stores just in-frame clones and leaves some out. The sample has over 3,500 clones; around 94% are singletons. Germline values: CDR1 SGDLS, CDR2 YYNGEE. V gave up 3 bases and J gave up 4 bases; unmatched junction bases: 6. The CDR3 loop spans 16 amino acids. This chain links TRBV9 with TRBJ2-1; 11 bases are shared with TRBD2. This clonotype originated in a woman aged 40-70 years with stage I lung adenocarcinoma. The sample was peripheral blood, taken before any cancer treatment. CDR3 nucleotide sequence: TGTGCCAGCAGCGCCTCCGGGACTAGCGGTTACAATGAGCAGTTCTTC. Translation: CASSASGTSGYNEQFF.